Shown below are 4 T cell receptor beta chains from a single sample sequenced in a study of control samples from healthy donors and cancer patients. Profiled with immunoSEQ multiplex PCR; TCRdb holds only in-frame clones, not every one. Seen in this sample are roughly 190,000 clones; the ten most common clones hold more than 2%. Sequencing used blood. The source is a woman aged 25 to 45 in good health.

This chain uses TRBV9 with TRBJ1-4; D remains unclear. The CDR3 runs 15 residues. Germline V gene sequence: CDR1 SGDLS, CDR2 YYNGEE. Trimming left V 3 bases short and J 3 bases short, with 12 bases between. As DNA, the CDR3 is TGTGCCAGCAGCGAATCCGGGAGACCTAATGAAAAACTGTTTTTT. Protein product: CASSESGRPNEKLFF.

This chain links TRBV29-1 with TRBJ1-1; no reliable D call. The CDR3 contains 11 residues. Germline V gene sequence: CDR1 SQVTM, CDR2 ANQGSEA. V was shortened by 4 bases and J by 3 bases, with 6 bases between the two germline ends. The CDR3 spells CSVAIYTEAFF. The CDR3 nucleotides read TGCAGCGTTGCTATCTACACTGAAGCTTTCTTT.

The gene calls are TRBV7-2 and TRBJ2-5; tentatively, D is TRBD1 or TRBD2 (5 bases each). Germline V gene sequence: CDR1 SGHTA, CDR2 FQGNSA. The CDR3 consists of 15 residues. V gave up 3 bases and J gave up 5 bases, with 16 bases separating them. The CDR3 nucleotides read TGTGCCAGCAGCTTGGGGGTCATGTTGGGGGAGACCCAGTACTTC. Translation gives CASSLGVMLGETQYF. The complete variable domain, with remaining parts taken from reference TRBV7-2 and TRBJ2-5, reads GAGVSQSPSNKVTEKGKDVELRCDPISGHTALYWYRQSLGQGLEFLIYFQGNSAPDKSGLPSDRFSAERTGGSVSTLTIQRTQQEDSAVYLCASSLGVMLGETQYFGPGTRLLVL.

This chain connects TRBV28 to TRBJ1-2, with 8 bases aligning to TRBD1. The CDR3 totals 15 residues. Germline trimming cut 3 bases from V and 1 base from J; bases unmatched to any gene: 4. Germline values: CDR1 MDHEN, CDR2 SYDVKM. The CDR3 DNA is TGTGCCAGCAGTTTGGACAGGGAAGTTAACTATGGCTACACCTTC. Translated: CASSLDREVNYGYTF.